This TCR beta chain was sequenced during a study of shared clonotypes between healthy human individuals. Each cell subset's genomic DNA was divided evenly among several immunoSEQ plates. Under the authors' procedure: ImmunoSEQ sequences covered only the junction and lacked quality scores; filtering therefore differed. The data were produced by immunoSEQ multiplex PCR, yet TCRdb's version contains in-frame clones alone and is incomplete. The V and J calls and clone size come from that table; D and trimming were worked out from the DNA. The sample records 2 million or so clones, 90% to 95% being singletons. Concerning this clone: The antigen is unknown.

Findings of the study overall: What naive subsets generally showed was a larger estimated richness than memory subsets showed.

Trimming removed 3 bases at V and 8 bases at J, with 10 bases between. The CDR3 loop spans 12 amino acids. CDR1 WNHNN and CDR2 SYGVQD come from the germline V gene (reference sequence). Specimen: naive CD4+ T cells sorted from blood. As to subset: CD45RA+ positively selected. This TCR came from a man younger than 35 in good health. The chain carries TRBV10-1 and TRBJ1-1, with unresolved D. The CDR3 DNA sequence: TGCGCCAGCAGTGACTCGTGGACGGAAGCTTTCTTT. Its protein product is CASSDSWTEAFF.